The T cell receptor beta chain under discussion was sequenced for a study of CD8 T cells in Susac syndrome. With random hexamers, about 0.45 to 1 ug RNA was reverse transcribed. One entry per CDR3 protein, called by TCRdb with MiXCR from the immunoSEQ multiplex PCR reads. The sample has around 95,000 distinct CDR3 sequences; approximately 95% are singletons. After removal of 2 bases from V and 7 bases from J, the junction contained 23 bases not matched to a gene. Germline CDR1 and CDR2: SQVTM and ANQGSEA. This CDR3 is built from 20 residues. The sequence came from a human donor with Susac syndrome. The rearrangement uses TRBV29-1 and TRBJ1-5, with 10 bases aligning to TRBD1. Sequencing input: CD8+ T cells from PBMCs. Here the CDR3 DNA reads TGCAGCGTTGAACCCAAAACCGAGGCGCGGCCGGGACAGGGGTTCCAGCCCCAGCATTTT. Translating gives CSVEPKTEARPGQGFQPQHF.